The text below deals with one T cell receptor (beta chain). What it binds is unknown. A junction end diverges from the germline sequence, so it may reflect a read error. TCR alpha and beta CDR3 regions were amplified from RNA using iRepertoire nested multiplex PCR. MiXCR, run by TCRdb on the multiplex PCR reads, gives a single entry per CDR3 protein. The table includes about 93,000 distinct CDR3 sequences, roughly 39% detected once. This sample stems from a study of glioma-infiltrating T cells. Findings and caveats of the study: Only very few CDR3 sequences appeared in both tissue and blood.

The CDR3 consists of 15 residues. Germline V CDR1 and CDR2: MNHGY, SVAAGI. The chain is built from TRBV6-9 and TRBJ2-7; either TRBD1 or TRBD2 may supply D (5 bases each). The sequence was obtained from a human donor with low-grade glioma or glioblastoma, undergoing nonglioma brain surgery, or in good health (not recorded which). The sample was glioma tissue, nonneoplastic brain tissue, or PBMCs (not recorded which). The CDR3 region is CASSYSWDRRSEQHF. The DNA of the CDR3 is TGTGCCAGCAGTTACTCGTGGGACCGCCGGAGCGAGCAGCACTTC.